These T cell receptor beta chains were read from a single sample in a study of memory CD4+ T cells and cytomegalovirus serostatus. Libraries were prepared by immunoSEQ multiplex PCR; TCRdb keeps only in-frame clonotypes and omits some of them. The repertoire holds 40,000 to 55,000 clones, with around 82% as singletons. The material sequenced was memory CD4+ T cells from blood. The receptors originated from an adult in good health and CMV-seronegative. Each CDR3 is given with its conserved first and last residue. Fields, in order: D gene, J gene, V gene, CDR3 protein, CDR3 DNA. The D gene is left open where the match is weak.

.	TRBJ2-7	TRBV9	CASSAGSTRATHEQYF	TGTGCCAGCAGCGCAGGCTCGACCCGCGCAACACACGAGCAGTACTTC
TRBD2	TRBJ2-7	TRBV27	CASSRTSGFPNEQYF	TGTGCCAGCAGTCGGACTAGCGGGTTTCCCAACGAGCAGTACTTC
.	TRBJ1-4	TRBV11-2	CASRLSPSNEKLFF	TGTGCCAGCAGACTCTCCCCCTCTAATGAAAAACTGTTTTTT
.	TRBJ2-7	TRBV30	CAGETGNYEQYF	TGTGCAGGTGAGACAGGTAACTACGAGCAGTACTTC
.	TRBJ2-7	TRBV30	CAWSDRLAAEQYF	TGTGCCTGGAGTGACAGGCTCGCCGCCGAGCAGTACTTC
.	TRBJ2-3	TRBV5-1	CASSLTTDTQYF	TGCGCCAGCAGCCTCACCACAGATACGCAGTATTTT
.	TRBJ1-1	TRBV18	CASSPLRGDFGGAFF	TGTGCCAGCTCACCACTTAGAGGGGACTTCGGTGGAGCTTTCTTT
.	TRBJ1-4	TRBV2	CASRDSGTGGEKLFF	TGTGCCAGCCGGGATTCGGGGACCGGTGGTGAAAAACTGTTTTTT
TRBD1	TRBJ2-1	TRBV7-3	CASSYQGANEQFF	TGTGCCAGCAGCTACCAGGGGGCCAATGAGCAGTTCTTC
.	TRBJ1-4	TRBV12-1	CASSLTGPNEKLFF	TGTGCCAGCAGCTTGACAGGACCGAATGAAAAACTGTTTTTT
TRBD2	TRBJ2-7	TRBV29-1	CSVATGLAYEQYF	TGCAGCGTTGCTACAGGACTAGCCTACGAGCAGTACTTC
.	TRBJ1-1	TRBV9	CASSVGPAVATEAFF	TGTGCCAGCAGCGTAGGCCCGGCGGTCGCGACTGAAGCTTTCTTT
TRBD1	TRBJ2-2	TRBV2	CASRDRVLNTGELFF	TGTGCCAGCAGGGACAGGGTTTTAAACACCGGGGAGCTGTTTTTT
.	TRBJ2-7	TRBV11-2	CASSSLRRKEGYEQYF	TGTGCCAGCAGCTCCCTCCGACGAAAGGAAGGCTACGAGCAGTACTTC
.	TRBJ2-2	TRBV28	CASSPFLGPAYTGELFF	TGTGCCAGCAGTCCCTTCTTGGGGCCAGCGTACACCGGGGAGCTGTTTTTT